This T cell receptor (beta chain) was profiled in a study of blood T cell repertoires in COVID-19. At the level of the study: Collection of acute and convalescent COVID-19 samples took place in the United States, Italy and Spain.

Study members were between about 18 and 90 years old and lived in 24 US regions. The table came from immunoSEQ multiplex PCR; TCRdb's copy has only in-frame clones and leaves some out. The sample has about 180,000 clones; roughly 84% are singletons. Sequenced: PBMCs or T cells enriched from blood (not recorded which). The receptor was derived from a human donor with acute COVID-19. The donor label of this sample is uncertain.

CDR3 residues: CASSGQKGASLHF. Written as DNA, the CDR3 is TGTGCCAGCAGTGGACAGAAGGGGGCCTCCCTCCACTTT. The chain employs TRBV25-1 and TRBJ1-6; 7 bases are shared with TRBD1. V dropped 4 bases and J dropped 14; count of bases not matched to a gene: 8. The CDR3 runs 13 residues. Germline CDR1 reads MGHDK; CDR2 reads SYGVNS.